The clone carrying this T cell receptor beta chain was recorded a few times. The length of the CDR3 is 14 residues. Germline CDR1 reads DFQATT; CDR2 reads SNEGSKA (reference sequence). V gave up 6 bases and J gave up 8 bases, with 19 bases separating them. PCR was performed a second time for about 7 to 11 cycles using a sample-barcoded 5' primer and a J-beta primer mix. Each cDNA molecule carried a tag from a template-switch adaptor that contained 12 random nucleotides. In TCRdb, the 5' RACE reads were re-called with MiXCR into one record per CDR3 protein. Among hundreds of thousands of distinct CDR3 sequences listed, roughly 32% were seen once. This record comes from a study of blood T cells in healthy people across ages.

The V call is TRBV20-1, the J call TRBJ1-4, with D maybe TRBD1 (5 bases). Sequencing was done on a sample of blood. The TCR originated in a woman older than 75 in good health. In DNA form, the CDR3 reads TGCAGTGCGCCAGTGGGGGGAATTGAGGAAAAACTGTTTTTT. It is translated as CSAPVGGIEEKLFF.